The table lists the clone carrying this TCR beta chain with a count of one. This sample is drawn from a study of blood T cell repertoires in COVID-19. Repertoires were generated with immunoSEQ multiplex PCR, while TCRdb's copy carries only in-frame clones and drops some. The sample carries roughly 200,000 clones, 70% to 90% recorded once. In germline, CDR1 is LGHDT, CDR2 YNNKEL (reference sequence). The CDR3 is made up of 15 amino acids. Trimming took 4 bases from V and 6 from J; bases not matched to a gene: 6. The sequence was collected from a woman younger than 45 with acute or convalescent COVID-19. The chain recombines TRBV3-1 (or the pseudogene TRBV3-2) with TRBJ2-7, with TRBD2 identical over 13 bases. The sequenced material came from peripheral blood. The CDR3 sequence: CASSPGLAGVSEQYF. The CDR3 DNA follows: TGTGCCAGCAGCCCCGGACTAGCGGGAGTTAGCGAGCAGTACTTC.